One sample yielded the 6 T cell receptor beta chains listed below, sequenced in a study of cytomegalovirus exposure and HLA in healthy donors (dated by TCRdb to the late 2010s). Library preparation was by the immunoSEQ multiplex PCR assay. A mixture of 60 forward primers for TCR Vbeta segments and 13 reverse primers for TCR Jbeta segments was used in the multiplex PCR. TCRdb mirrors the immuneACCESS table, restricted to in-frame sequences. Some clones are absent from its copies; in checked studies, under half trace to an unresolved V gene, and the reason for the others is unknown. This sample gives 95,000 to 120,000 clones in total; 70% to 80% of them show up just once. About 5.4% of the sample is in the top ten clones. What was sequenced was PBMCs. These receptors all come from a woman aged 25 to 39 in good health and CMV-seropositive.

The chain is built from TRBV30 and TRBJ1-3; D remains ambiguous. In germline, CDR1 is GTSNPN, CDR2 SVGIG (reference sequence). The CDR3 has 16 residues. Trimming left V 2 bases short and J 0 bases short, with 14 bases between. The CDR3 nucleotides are TGTGCCTGGAGTACCCGAGCAGGCCGCTCTGGAAACACCATATATTTT. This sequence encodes CAWSTRAGRSGNTIYF. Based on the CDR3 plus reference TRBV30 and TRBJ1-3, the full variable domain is SQTIHQWPATLVQPVGSPLSLECTVEGTSNPNLYWYRQAAGRGLQLLFYSVGIGQISSEVPQNLSASRPQDRQFILSSKKLLLSDSGFYLCAWSTRAGRSGNTIYFGEGSWLTVV.

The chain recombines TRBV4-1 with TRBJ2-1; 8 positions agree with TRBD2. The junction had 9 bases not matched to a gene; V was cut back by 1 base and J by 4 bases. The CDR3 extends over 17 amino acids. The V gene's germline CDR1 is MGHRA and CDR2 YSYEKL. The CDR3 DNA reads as TGCGCCAGCAGCCAAGGATGGGCGGGAGGAGGGTACAATGAGCAGTTCTTC. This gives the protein CASSQGWAGGGYNEQFF.

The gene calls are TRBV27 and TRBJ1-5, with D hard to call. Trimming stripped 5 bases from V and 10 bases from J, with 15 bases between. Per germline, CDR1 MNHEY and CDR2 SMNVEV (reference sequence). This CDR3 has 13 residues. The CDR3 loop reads CASSDAGVKPQHF. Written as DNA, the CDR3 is TGTGCCAGCAGTGATGCAGGTGTTAAACCCCAGCATTTT.

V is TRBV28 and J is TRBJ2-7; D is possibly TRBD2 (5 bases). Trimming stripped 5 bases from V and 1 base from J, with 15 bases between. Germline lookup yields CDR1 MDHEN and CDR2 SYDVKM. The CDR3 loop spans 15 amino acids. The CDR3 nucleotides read TGTGCCAGCAGTCTACGACTGAGGGCATCCTACGAGCAGTACTTC. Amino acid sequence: CASSLRLRASYEQYF.

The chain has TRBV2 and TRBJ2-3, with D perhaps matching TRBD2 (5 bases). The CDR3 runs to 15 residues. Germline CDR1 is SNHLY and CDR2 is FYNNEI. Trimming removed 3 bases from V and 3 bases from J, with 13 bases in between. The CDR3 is CASSDNPSLTDTQYF. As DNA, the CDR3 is TGTGCCAGCAGTGATAATCCTAGCTTGACAGATACGCAGTATTTT.

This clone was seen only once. In DNA form, the CDR3 reads TGCGCCAGCAGCAGGACCGGGACAGAGGCCTACAATGAGCAGTTCTTC. Protein sequence: CASSRTGTEAYNEQFF. The rearrangement joins TRBV5-1 to TRBJ2-1; 7 bases fit TRBD1. V lost 4 bases and J lost 2; bases outside the gene matches: 9. Germline loops: CDR1 SGHRS, CDR2 YFSETQ. This CDR3 is built from 16 residues.